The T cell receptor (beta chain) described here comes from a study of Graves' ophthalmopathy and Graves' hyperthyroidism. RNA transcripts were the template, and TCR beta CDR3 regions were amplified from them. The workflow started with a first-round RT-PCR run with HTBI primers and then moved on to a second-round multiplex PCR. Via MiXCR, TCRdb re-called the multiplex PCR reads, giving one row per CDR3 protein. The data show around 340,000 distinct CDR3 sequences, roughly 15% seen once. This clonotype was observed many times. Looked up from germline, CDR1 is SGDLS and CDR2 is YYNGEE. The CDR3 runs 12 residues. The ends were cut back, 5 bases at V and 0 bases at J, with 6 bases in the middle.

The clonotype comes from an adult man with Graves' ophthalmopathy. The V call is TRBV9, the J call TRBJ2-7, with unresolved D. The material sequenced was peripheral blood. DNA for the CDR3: TGTGCCAGCAGTGGAGACTCCTACGAGCAGTACTTC. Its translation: CASSGDSYEQYF.